The rows below give T cell receptor beta chains drawn from one sample of a study of cytomegalovirus exposure and HLA in healthy donors. Sequencing was performed with immunoSEQ multiplex PCR; in TCRdb, only in-frame clones are kept and a portion is missing. This table holds approximately 150,000 clones, 79% found once. Material for sequencing was PBMCs. The receptors here all came from a man in his fifties or sixties in good health and CMV-seropositive. The CDR3 runs from the conserved cysteine through the conserved F or W. Fields, in order: D gene, V gene, J gene, clone size, CDR3 DNA, CDR3 protein. The D gene is left open where the match is weak. The size entry is marked missing in some rows and otherwise reads once, few, many or a size class.

D: .
V: TRBV9
J: TRBJ2-1
size: .
DNA: TGTGCCAGCAGCGTAGGGCAGGGCTCCTACAATGAGCAGTTCTTC
CDR3: CASSVGQGSYNEQFF

D: .
V: TRBV19
J: TRBJ2-7
size: once
DNA: TGTGCCAGTAGTACGTCGGCGGCGGGGGAGCAGTACTTC
CDR3: CASSTSAAGEQYF

D: TRBD1
V: TRBV27
J: TRBJ2-1
size: .
DNA: TGTGCCAGCAGTTTAAGAGTAGACGGACAGGGCTCCTACAATGAGCAGTTCTTC
CDR3: CASSLRVDGQGSYNEQFF

D: TRBD2
V: TRBV9
J: TRBJ2-3
size: .
DNA: TGTGCCAGCAGCGTAACTAGCGGGAGTTCAGATACGCAGTATTTT
CDR3: CASSVTSGSSDTQYF

D: TRBD2
V: TRBV5-1
J: TRBJ2-1
size: .
DNA: TGCGCCAGCAGCTTGGGACTAGCGGACTACAATGAGCAGTTCTTC
CDR3: CASSLGLADYNEQFF

D: TRBD1
V: TRBV11-2
J: TRBJ1-2
size: .
DNA: TGTGCCAGCAGCGCAGGCGGGGACAGGGCCTATGGCTACACCTTC
CDR3: CASSAGGDRAYGYTF

D: .
V: TRBV10-1
J: TRBJ2-3
size: .
DNA: TGCGCCAGCTCGCGGAACAGGGGCACAGATACGCAGTATTTT
CDR3: CASSRNRGTDTQYF

D: .
V: TRBV5-6
J: TRBJ1-1
size: .
DNA: TGTGCCAGCAGTACTCGAAGGGGTTCTATGAACACTGAAGCTTTCTTT
CDR3: CASSTRRGSMNTEAFF

D: .
V: TRBV7-3
J: TRBJ2-1
size: once
DNA: TGTGCCAGCAGCTTAGGACTACCGATCAATGAGCAGTTCTTC
CDR3: CASSLGLPINEQFF

D: TRBD2
V: TRBV18
J: TRBJ2-1
size: .
DNA: TGTGCCAGCTCGCCGGGACTAGCGGGAGCTATCGATGAGCAGTTCTTC
CDR3: CASSPGLAGAIDEQFF

D: TRBD2
V: TRBV15
J: TRBJ2-7
size: .
DNA: TGTGCCACCAGCAGAGATTTGCTAGCGGGAGCGTATGAGCAGTACTTC
CDR3: CATSRDLLAGAYEQYF

D: TRBD1
V: TRBV5-1
J: TRBJ2-1
size: .
DNA: TGCGCCAGCAGATGGGATCCGGGACAGGACAATGAGCAGTTCTTC
CDR3: CASRWDPGQDNEQFF

D: .
V: TRBV7-3
J: TRBJ2-1
size: once
DNA: TGTGCCAGCAGCCCACCAAGCGGAGTCTCCTACAATGAGCAGTTCTTC
CDR3: CASSPPSGVSYNEQFF

D: TRBD2
V: TRBV7-9
J: TRBJ2-5
size: .
DNA: TGTGCCAGCAGTTCCGGACTAGCGGGAGGCGCTGAGACCCAGTACTTC
CDR3: CASSSGLAGGAETQYF

D: .
V: TRBV27
J: TRBJ1-2
size: once
DNA: TGTGCCAGCAGCTTGAGGGCATCTAACTATGGCTACACCTTC
CDR3: CASSLRASNYGYTF

D: .
V: TRBV4-1
J: TRBJ1-1
size: once
DNA: TGCGCCAGCAGCCAAGACGACCACCGAGAGGACACTGAAGCTTTCTTT
CDR3: CASSQDDHREDTEAFF

D: .
V: TRBV9
J: TRBJ1-5
size: .
DNA: TGTGCCAGCAGCGGGGGACAAATGGGTCAGCCCCAGCATTTT
CDR3: CASSGGQMGQPQHF

D: TRBD2
V: TRBV2
J: TRBJ2-7
size: once
DNA: TGTGCCAGCAGTGTTATAGCGGGAGGCCACACACTTACAAGATACGAGCAGTACTTC
CDR3: CASSVIAGGHTLTRYEQYF

D: TRBD1
V: TRBV7-6
J: TRBJ2-1
size: .
DNA: TGTGCCAGCAGCTTAACCGATCCGGGACAGGGAAAGGATGAGCAGTTCTTC
CDR3: CASSLTDPGQGKDEQFF

D: .
V: TRBV7-2
J: TRBJ1-2
size: .
DNA: TGTGCCAGCAGCCTCAACAGGGCGGGTGGCTACACCTTC
CDR3: CASSLNRAGGYTF

D: .
V: TRBV13
J: TRBJ2-2
size: few
DNA: TGTGCCAGCAGCTTTAGGAGGGCGGAGGCCGGGGAGCTGTTTTTT
CDR3: CASSFRRAEAGELFF

D: TRBD2
V: TRBV4-2
J: TRBJ2-7
size: .
DNA: TGTGCCAGCAGCCAAGATGCTAGCGGGAGGGAAATACTCTACGAGCAGTACTTC
CDR3: CASSQDASGREILYEQYF

D: .
V: TRBV10-3
J: TRBJ2-3
size: .
DNA: TGTGCCATCAGTGAGTCGAGTTCCCCGGTAGCAGATACGCAGTATTTT
CDR3: CAISESSSPVADTQYF